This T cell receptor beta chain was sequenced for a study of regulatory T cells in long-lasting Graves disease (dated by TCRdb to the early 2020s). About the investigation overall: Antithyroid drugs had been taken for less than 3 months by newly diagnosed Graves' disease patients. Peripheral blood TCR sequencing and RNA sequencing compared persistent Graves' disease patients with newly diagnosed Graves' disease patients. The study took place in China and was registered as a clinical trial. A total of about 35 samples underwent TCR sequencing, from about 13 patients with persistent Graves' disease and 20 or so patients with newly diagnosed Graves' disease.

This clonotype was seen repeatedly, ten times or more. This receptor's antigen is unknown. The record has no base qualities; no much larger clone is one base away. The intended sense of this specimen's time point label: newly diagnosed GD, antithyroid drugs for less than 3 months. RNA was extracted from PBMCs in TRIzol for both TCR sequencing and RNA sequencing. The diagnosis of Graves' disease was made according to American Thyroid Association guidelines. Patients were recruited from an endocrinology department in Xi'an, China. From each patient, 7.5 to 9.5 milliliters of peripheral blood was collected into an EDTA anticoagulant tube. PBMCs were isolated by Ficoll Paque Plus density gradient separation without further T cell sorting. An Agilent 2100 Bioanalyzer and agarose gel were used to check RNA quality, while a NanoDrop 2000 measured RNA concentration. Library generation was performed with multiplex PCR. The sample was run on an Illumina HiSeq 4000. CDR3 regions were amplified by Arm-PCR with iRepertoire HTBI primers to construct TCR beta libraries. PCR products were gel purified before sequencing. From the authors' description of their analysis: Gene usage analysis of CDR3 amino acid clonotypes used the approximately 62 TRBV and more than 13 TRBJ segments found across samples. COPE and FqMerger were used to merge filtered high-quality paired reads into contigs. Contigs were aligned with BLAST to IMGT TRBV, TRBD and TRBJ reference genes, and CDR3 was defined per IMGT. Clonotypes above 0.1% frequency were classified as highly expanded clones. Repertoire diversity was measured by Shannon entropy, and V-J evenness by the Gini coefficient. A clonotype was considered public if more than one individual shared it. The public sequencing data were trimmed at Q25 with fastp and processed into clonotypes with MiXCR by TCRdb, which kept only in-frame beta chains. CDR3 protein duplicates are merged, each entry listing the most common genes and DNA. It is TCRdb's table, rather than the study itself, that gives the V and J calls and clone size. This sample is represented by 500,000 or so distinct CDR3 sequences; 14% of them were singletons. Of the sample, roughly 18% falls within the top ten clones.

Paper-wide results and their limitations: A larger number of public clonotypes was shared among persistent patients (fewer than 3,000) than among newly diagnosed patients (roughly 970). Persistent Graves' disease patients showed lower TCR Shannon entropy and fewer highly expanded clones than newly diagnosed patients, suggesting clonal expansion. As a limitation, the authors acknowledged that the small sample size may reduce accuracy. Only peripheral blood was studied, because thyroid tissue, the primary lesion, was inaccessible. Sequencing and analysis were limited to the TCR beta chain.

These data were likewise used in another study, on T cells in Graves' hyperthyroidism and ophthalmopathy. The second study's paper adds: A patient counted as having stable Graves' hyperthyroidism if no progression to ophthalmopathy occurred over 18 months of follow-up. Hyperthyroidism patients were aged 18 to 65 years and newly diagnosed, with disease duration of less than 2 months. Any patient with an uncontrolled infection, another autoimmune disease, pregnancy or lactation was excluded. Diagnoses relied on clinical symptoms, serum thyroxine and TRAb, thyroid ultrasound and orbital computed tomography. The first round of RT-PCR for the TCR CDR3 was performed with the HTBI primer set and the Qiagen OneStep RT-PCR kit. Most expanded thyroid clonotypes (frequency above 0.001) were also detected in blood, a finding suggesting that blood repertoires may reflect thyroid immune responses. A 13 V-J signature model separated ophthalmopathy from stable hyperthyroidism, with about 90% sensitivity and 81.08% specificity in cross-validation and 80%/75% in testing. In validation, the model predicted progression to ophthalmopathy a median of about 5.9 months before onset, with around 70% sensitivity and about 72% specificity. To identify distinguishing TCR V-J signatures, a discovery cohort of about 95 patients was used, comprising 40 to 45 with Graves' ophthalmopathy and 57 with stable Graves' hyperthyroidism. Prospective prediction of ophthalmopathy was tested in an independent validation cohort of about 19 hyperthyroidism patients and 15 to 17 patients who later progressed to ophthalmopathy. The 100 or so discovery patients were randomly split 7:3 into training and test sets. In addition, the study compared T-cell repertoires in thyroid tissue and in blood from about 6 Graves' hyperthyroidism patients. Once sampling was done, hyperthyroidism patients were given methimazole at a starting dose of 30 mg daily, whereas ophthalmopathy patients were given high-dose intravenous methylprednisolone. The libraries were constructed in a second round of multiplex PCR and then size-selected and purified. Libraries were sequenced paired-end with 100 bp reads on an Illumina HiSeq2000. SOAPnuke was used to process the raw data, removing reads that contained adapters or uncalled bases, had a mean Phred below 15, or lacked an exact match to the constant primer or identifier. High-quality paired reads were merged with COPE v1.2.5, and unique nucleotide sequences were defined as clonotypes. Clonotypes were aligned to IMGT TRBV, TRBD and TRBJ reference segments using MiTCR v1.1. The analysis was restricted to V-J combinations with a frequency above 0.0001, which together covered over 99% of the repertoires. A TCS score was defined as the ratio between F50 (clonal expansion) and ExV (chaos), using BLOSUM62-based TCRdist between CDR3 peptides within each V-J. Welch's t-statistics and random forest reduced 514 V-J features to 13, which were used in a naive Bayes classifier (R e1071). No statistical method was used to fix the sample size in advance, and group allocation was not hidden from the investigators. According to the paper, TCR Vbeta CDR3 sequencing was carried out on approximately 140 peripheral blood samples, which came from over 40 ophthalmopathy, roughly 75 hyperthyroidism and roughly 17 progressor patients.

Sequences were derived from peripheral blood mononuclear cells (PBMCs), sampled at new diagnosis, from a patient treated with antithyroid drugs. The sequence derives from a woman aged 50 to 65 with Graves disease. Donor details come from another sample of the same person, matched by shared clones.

The nucleotide sequence is given as TGCAGTGCAAAGGGACTAGCGGGATTCGATGAGCAGTTCTTC. Its product reads: CSAKGLAGFDEQFF. The sequence is built from TRBV20-1 and TRBJ2-1; TRBD2 aligns with 13 central bases. V ends up 6 bases short and J 8 bases short, with an unmatched junction base count of 7. Measured from the cysteine to the phenylalanine, the CDR3 is 14 residues long. Just CDR3 DNA is preserved here, 42 bases in frame from base 1. For CDR1 and CDR2, the germline V gene (reference sequence) lists DFQATT and SNEGSKA.